Below, 10 T cell receptor beta chains from the same sample are listed, as sequenced in a study of blood T cell dynamics during melanoma immunotherapy (dated by TCRdb to the early 2020s). In light of the paper, this sample's time point label describes: week 3, after first cycle of checkpoint inhibitor. The method behind the library was the immunoSEQ multiplex PCR assay. Here the immuneACCESS table is served through TCRdb, limited to in-frame sequences with V and J called. Missing clones are a known gap in these copies; in checked studies unresolved V genes cover under half, and the rest lacks a known reason. Here the sample has roughly 8,900 clones; about 90% occur a single time. In total, the top ten clones hold 6.3% of the sample. This specimen was blood, taken from a patient treated with checkpoint blockade. Every receptor here comes from a human donor with melanoma.

This rearrangement joins TRBV7-2 to TRBJ2-4; D might be TRBD2 (6 bases). Trimming took 0 bases from V and 1 from J, leaving 7 bases between them. Germline lookup yields CDR1 SGHTA and CDR2 FQGNSA. This CDR3 region has 15 residues. CDR3 residues: CASSLAEGAKNIQYF. DNA of the CDR3: TGTGCCAGCAGCTTAGCGGAGGGGGCCAAAAACATTCAGTACTTC.

The chain joins TRBV9 to TRBJ2-2; no firm D call. V was cut by 0 bases and J by 4 bases, with 7 bases left in between. The CDR3 length is 14 residues. Germline loops: CDR1 SGDLS, CDR2 YYNGEE. The chain's CDR3 is CASSVAGITGELFF. For the CDR3, the DNA is TGTGCCAGCAGCGTAGCTGGGATCACCGGGGAGCTGTTTTTT.

The chain combines TRBV5-1 with TRBJ2-7, with 11 bases matching TRBD1. The CDR3 is 14 residues long. V was clipped by 4 bases and J by 3 bases; unmatched bases: 3. Germline loops: CDR1 SGHRS, CDR2 YFSETQ. CDR3 sequence reads: CASSGGQGGYEQYF. In DNA, the CDR3 is TGCGCCAGCAGCGGGGGACAGGGGGGCTACGAGCAGTACTTC. Using reference TRBV5-1 and TRBJ2-7 for the parts outside the CDR3, the full variable domain is KAGVTQTPRYLIKTRGQQVTLSCSPISGHRSVSWYQQTPGQGLQFLFEYFSETQRNKGNFPGRFSGRQFSNSRSEMNVSTLELGDSALYLCASSGGQGGYEQYFGPGTRLTVT.

The J gene is TRBJ2-7, the V gene TRBV9, with D tentatively TRBD1 (5 bases). Trimming cost V 4 bases and J 6 bases, with 17 bases left between them. The CDR3 length is 14 residues. Germline V lookup: CDR1 SGDLS, CDR2 YYNGEE. The CDR3 DNA sequence: TGTGCCAGCAGCCCCCGGACATCTCAGGCCGAGCAGTACTTC. Protein: CASSPRTSQAEQYF. The whole variable domain, filled in from reference TRBV9 and TRBJ2-7, reads DSGVTQTPKHLITATGQRVTLRCSPRSGDLSVYWYQQSLDQGLQFLIQYYNGEERAKGNILERFSAQQFPDLHSELNLSSLELGDSALYFCASSPRTSQAEQYFGPGTRLTVT.

This chain uses TRBV11-2 with TRBJ2-3, with D perhaps TRBD2 (5 bases). The CDR3 runs to 16 residues. The V gene lost 1 base and the J gene lost 6 bases, with 17 bases spanning the gap. CDR1 SGHAT and CDR2 FQNNGV come from the germline V gene. For the CDR3, the DNA is TGTGCCAGCAGCTTAGCTACACTAGTGGCAGGTGATACGCAGTATTTT. The encoded protein is CASSLATLVAGDTQYF.

The gene calls are TRBV27 and TRBJ1-4; D remains ambiguous. The CDR3 is made up of 12 amino acids. V lost 4 bases and J lost 5, with 5 bases in between. CDR1 and CDR2 from the germline V gene are MNHEY and SMNVEV (reference sequence). This chain's CDR3 is CASSSFNEKLFF. CDR3 in DNA: TGTGCCAGCAGTTCCTTCAATGAAAAACTGTTTTTT.

The chain recombines TRBV10-1 with TRBJ2-5; D call uncertain. This CDR3 is 13 amino acids long. Trimming cost V 3 bases and J 1 base, with 6 bases left between them. Germline V gives CDR1 WNHNN, CDR2 SYGVQD (reference sequence). This CDR3 reads CASSEGGQETQYF. The DNA for the CDR3 is TGCGCCAGCAGTGAAGGCGGCCAAGAGACCCAGTACTTC.

This rearrangement joins TRBV11-3 to TRBJ1-5; perhaps TRBD1 as D (5 bases). Germline V gene data show CDR1 as SGHNT and CDR2 as YENEEA. CDR3 length: 16 residues. The V gene lost 5 bases and the J gene lost 3 bases, with 17 bases spanning the gap. In nucleotides, the CDR3 is TGTGCCAGCAGCCTAGTCGGGGGAGGGTCCAATCAGCCCCAGCATTTT. It is translated as CASSLVGGGSNQPQHF.

This chain connects TRBV7-1 to TRBJ1-1; a possible D gene is TRBD1 (5 bases). TRBV7-1 is flagged as an ORF with uncertain function. CDR3 length: 13 amino acids. Trimming removed 5 bases at V and 5 bases at J, with 12 bases between. The CDR3 loop reads CASSPGTRTEAFF. CDR3 in DNA: TGTGCCAGCAGCCCAGGGACCCGGACTGAAGCTTTCTTT.

This clone was seen only once. This chain links TRBV10-1 with TRBJ2-7; either TRBD1 or TRBD2 may fit D (5 bases each). Germline loops: CDR1 WNHNN, CDR2 SYGVQD (reference sequence). The V end was cut by 1 base, the J end by 1 base, with 5 bases between. The CDR3 spans 13 residues. In DNA form, the CDR3 reads TGCGCCAGCAGTGAGTGGGGGTCCTACGAGCAGTACTTC. This gives the protein CASSEWGSYEQYF.